What follows are 22 T cell receptor beta chains derived from one specimen sequenced in a study of cytomegalovirus exposure and HLA in healthy donors. 60 Vbeta and 13 Jbeta primers were used in PCR. Assay: immunoSEQ multiplex PCR; the TCRdb copy retains only in-frame clones and omits some. The sample holds tens of thousands of clones, around 78% seen once. What was sequenced was PBMCs. These TCRs come from a man between 25 and 39 years old in good health and CMV-seronegative.

The chain carries TRBV12-5 and TRBJ2-3; 7 bases line up with TRBD2. Germline values: CDR1 LGHNT, CDR2 FRNRAP. The V gene end was trimmed by 6 bases and the J gene end by 9 bases; junction bases not matched to a gene: 3. The CDR3 contains 11 residues. The CDR3 DNA reads as TGTGCTAGTGGGTCGGGAGGAACGCAGTATTTT. It is translated as CASGSGGTQYF.

This chain uses TRBV4-3 with TRBJ1-1; 8 nucleotides match TRBD1. The CDR3 is made up of 16 amino acids. Per the germline V gene, CDR1 is LGHNA and CDR2 is YSLEER. The V and J ends lost 2 bases and 3 bases, in that order; junction bases with no gene match: 8. The CDR3 here is CASSQTRQGRDTEAFF. CDR3 in DNA: TGCGCCAGCAGCCAAACCCGACAGGGGCGGGACACTGAAGCTTTCTTT.

The V call is TRBV11-2, the J call TRBJ1-2; 7 positions agree with TRBD1. The germline V gene encodes CDR1 SGHAT and CDR2 FQNNGV. V dropped 1 base and J dropped 3; count of bases not matched to a gene: 17. The CDR3 runs 19 residues. CDR3: CASSLASGQSPPLYYGYTF. For the CDR3, the DNA is TGTGCCAGCAGCTTAGCTTCGGGACAGTCTCCCCCTTTATACTATGGCTACACCTTC.

The rearrangement links TRBV11-3 to TRBJ2-1, with 7 positions matching TRBD2. The germline V gene encodes CDR1 SGHNT and CDR2 YENEEA. The CDR3 contains 12 residues. Losses at the gene ends were 5 bases for V and 12 bases for J; bases not matched to a gene: 7. CDR3 nucleotide sequence: TGTGCCAGCAGCCCGACTAGCCAGCGGCAGTTCTTC. The encoded protein is CASSPTSQRQFF.

This clone occurred once. The genes are TRBV5-1 and TRBJ2-1, with TRBD2 identical over 16 bases. This CDR3 spans 16 amino acids. With 3 bases clipped from V and 6 bases from J, the junction kept 3 bases outside the gene matches. Germline V gene data show CDR1 as SGHRS and CDR2 as YFSETQ. The CDR3 reads CASSWGTSGGANEQFF. CDR3 DNA sequence: TGCGCCAGCAGCTGGGGGACTAGCGGGGGGGCCAATGAGCAGTTCTTC.

The V gene is TRBV5-6, the J gene TRBJ2-5; D gene unclear. The V and J ends lost 4 bases and 3 bases respectively, with 7 bases between them. This CDR3 has 12 residues. The germline V gene encodes CDR1 SGHDT and CDR2 YYEEEE. The CDR3: CASSELEETQYF. The CDR3 DNA follows: TGTGCCAGCAGCGAACTCGAAGAGACCCAGTACTTC.

In this sample, this clone turned up a few times. The chain joins TRBV6-5 to TRBJ1-5; D not resolved. The V gene's germline CDR1 is MNHEY and CDR2 SVGAGI. The CDR3 sequence is 10 residues long. Trimming stripped 6 bases from V and 5 bases from J, with 2 bases between. The CDR3 nucleotides read TGTGCCAGCAGCTATCAGCCCCAGCATTTT. This codes for CASSYQPQHF.

The chain employs TRBV11-1 and TRBJ2-7; 7 bases map to TRBD1. Looked up from germline, CDR1 is SGHAT and CDR2 is FQDESV (reference sequence). The V gene end was trimmed by 3 bases and the J gene end by 3 bases; junction bases not matched to a gene: 2. The CDR3 sequence is 13 residues long. The CDR3 DNA reads TGTGCCAGCAGCTTTGACAGGGTCTACGAGCAGTACTTC. Protein product: CASSFDRVYEQYF.

This rearrangement joins TRBV28 to TRBJ2-5, with TRBD1 identical over 10 bases. This CDR3 spans 14 amino acids. Per germline, CDR1 MDHEN and CDR2 SYDVKM. CDR3 sequence: CAISGTGEPETQYF. The CDR3 DNA sequence: TGTGCTATATCCGGGACAGGGGAACCGGAGACCCAGTACTTC.

V gene TRBV7-2 combines with J gene TRBJ1-2, with a tentative D call TRBD1 (5 bases). Germline lookup yields CDR1 SGHTA and CDR2 FQGNSA. Deletions cut 6 bases from V and 3 bases from J, with 14 bases between. This CDR3 has 14 amino acids. CDR3 residues: CASSFQGIHYGYTF. CDR3 DNA: TGTGCCAGCAGTTTCCAGGGAATTCACTATGGCTACACCTTC.

The rearrangement links TRBV28 to TRBJ2-3; 8 bases are a match to TRBD1. CDR3 length: 16 residues. Germline trimming cut 3 bases from V and 9 bases from J; bases unmatched to any gene: 14. Germline V gene data show CDR1 as MDHEN and CDR2 as SYDVKM. The CDR3 nucleotides read TGTGCCAGCAGTTTTCACGGACAGGGCAATGGGTTCACGCAGTATTTT. This encodes CASSFHGQGNGFTQYF.

Comments on this clone: One end of the junction varies from germline; a read error may be responsible. The chain combines TRBV7-9 with TRBJ1-3; the D is unclear. The CDR3 consists of 16 residues. The germline V gene has CDR1 SEHNR and CDR2 FQNEAQ (reference sequence). The chain's CDR3 is CSSSQVGELGGNTIYF. The CDR3 coding sequence is TGTTCCAGCAGCCAAGTCGGGGAATTAGGTGGAAACACCATATATTTT.

The chain links TRBV11-3 to TRBJ2-5; D is ambiguous. This CDR3 is 14 amino acids long. The germline CDR1 and CDR2 sequences are SGHNT and YENEEA. Trimming cost V 5 bases and J 7 bases, with 17 bases left between them. CDR3 nucleotide sequence: TGTGCCAGCAGCCCTGACTCCCTCAGAGGGACCCAGTACTTC. It encodes CASSPDSLRGTQYF.

The chain employs TRBV10-3 and TRBJ2-1, with 12 bases lining up with TRBD2. Germline V lookup: CDR1 ENHRY, CDR2 SYGVKD. The CDR3 sequence is 18 residues long. V shed 2 bases, J shed 1 base, and the junction held 6 bases outside the gene matches. In DNA, the CDR3 is TGTGCCATCAGTGAGACTAGCGGGGGGCCACTATCCTACAATGAGCAGTTCTTC. It translates to CAISETSGGPLSYNEQFF.

The rearrangement uses TRBV4-3 and TRBJ2-4; D might be TRBD2 (6 bases). CDR1 and CDR2 from the germline V gene are LGHNA and YSLEER. Trimming pared 0 bases from V and 5 bases from J, leaving 11 bases between. CDR3 length: 15 amino acids. CDR3 in amino acids: CASSQEGGSQNIQYF. The CDR3 DNA follows: TGCGCCAGCAGCCAAGAGGGAGGATCCCAAAACATTCAGTACTTC.

The rearrangement uses TRBV5-4 and TRBJ2-7; the match to TRBD1 covers 7 bases. Germline loops: CDR1 SGHNT, CDR2 YYREEE (reference sequence). The junction had 10 bases not matched to a gene; V was cut back by 4 bases and J by 0 bases. CDR3 length: 16 residues. This CDR3 reads CASSLRTGLSSYEQYV. CDR3 bases: TGTGCCAGCAGCCTCCGGACAGGACTGAGCTCCTACGAGCAGTACGTC.

This chain uses TRBV5-8 with TRBJ2-7; D not resolved. The CDR3 has 15 residues. CDR1 and CDR2 from the germline V gene are SGHTS and YDEGEE. V was pared by 1 base and J by 2 bases, with 13 bases between. The CDR3, as DNA: TGTGCCAGCAGCTTGAGTCTAGGTCCAACCTACGAGCAGTACGTC. Its protein product is CASSLSLGPTYEQYV.

This sequence joins TRBV7-9 and TRBJ2-1; D is unclear. Trimming shortened V by 4 bases and J by 13 bases, and 5 bases separated the two germline ends. Germline CDR1 is SEHNR and CDR2 is FQNEAQ (reference sequence). The CDR3 has 9 residues. The CDR3 DNA sequence: TGTGCCAGCAGCTCAGAACAGTTCTTC. Translating it yields CASSSEQFF.

This chain connects TRBV6-5 to TRBJ2-7, with D possibly matching TRBD2 (5 bases). The germline CDR1 and CDR2 sequences are MNHEY and SVGAGI. The CDR3 is 14 residues long. Trimming removed 5 bases from V and 10 bases from J, with 21 bases in between. CDR3 DNA: TGTGCCAGCAGTGACTGGACTGACGACTTCGGTCAGTACGTC. Translation: CASSDWTDDFGQYV.

The chain joins TRBV27 to TRBJ1-2, with 8 bases matching TRBD1. Germline V gene data show CDR1 as MNHEY and CDR2 as SMNVEV (reference sequence). J lost 6 bases, V lost 6 bases, and 9 bases had no gene match. This CDR3 is 14 amino acids long. Here the CDR3 DNA reads TGTGCCAGCAGGAAGACAGGGGCGGGTGATGGCTACACCTTC. It specifies CASRKTGAGDGYTF.

Concerning this clone itself: An end of the junction does not agree with germline; a read error may underlie this. The gene calls are TRBV19 and TRBJ2-1; 8 nucleotides match TRBD2. This CDR3 has 16 amino acids. The germline V gene has CDR1 LNHDA and CDR2 SQIVND (reference sequence). The CDR3 DNA reads TGTGCCAGTGGGATCAAAGCGGGAGCAATTTACAATGTGCAGTTCTTC. Protein sequence: CASGIKAGAIYNVQFF.

The V gene is TRBV19, the J gene TRBJ1-2; 9 bases are shared with TRBD1. The CDR3 extends over 15 amino acids. V lost 0 bases, J lost 8 bases, and 7 bases stayed unmatched. CDR1 and CDR2 (germline): LNHDA, SQIVND (reference sequence). CDR3 bases: TGTGCCAGTAGTATAGAGGACAGGGGAGGTTTCGGCTACACCTTC. Its protein is CASSIEDRGGFGYTF.